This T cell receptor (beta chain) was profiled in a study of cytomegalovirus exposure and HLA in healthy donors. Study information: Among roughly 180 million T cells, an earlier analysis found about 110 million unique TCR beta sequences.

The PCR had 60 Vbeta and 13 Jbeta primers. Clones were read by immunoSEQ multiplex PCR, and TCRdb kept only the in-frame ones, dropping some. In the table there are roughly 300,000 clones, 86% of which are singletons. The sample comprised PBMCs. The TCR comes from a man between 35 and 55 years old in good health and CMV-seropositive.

CDR3 bases: TGCAGCGTTACGGGAACGAGCGCCGAGCAGTACTTC. The encoded protein is CSVTGTSAEQYF. The V gene is TRBV29-1, the J gene TRBJ2-5, with TRBD2 as a possible D gene (5 bases). The J call may be mistaken, given a closer DNA end match to TRBJ2-7. The germline gives CDR1 SQVTM, CDR2 ANQGSEA. CDR3 length: 12 amino acids.